What follows describes a single T cell receptor (beta chain). Its specific antigen is unknown. No qualities accompany the bases; no much larger clone lies one base away. This sample stems from a study of CD8 T cells in ankylosing spondylitis (dated by TCRdb to 2017 to 2019). Regarding the study in general: The study set out to find disease-linked TCR variants by profiling T cell receptor beta repertoires in ankylosing spondylitis patients and healthy donors. Peripheral blood samples were taken, and synovial fluid was additionally collected from ankylosing spondylitis patients. In total, the full study cohort was made up of approximately 99 healthy donors and 20 to 25 ankylosing spondylitis patients.

Sequencing took place on an Illumina HiSeq 2500. TCR beta libraries were prepared by quantitative 5'-RACE with molecular barcodes. On the study's bioinformatics: A new computational method, built on a probabilistic model of VDJ rearrangement, was used to identify disease-linked TCR variants. TCRdb reprocessed the public reads (quality trimming at Q25 with fastp, clone calling with MiXCR) and kept in-frame beta chains. Each entry is one CDR3 protein sequence, shown with its most common DNA and genes. These V and J calls derive from TCRdb rather than the authors' analysis. In all, the sample holds roughly 670,000 distinct CDR3 sequences, and under 20% of those were seen once. Around 20% of the sample belongs to the ten largest clones. The CDR3 runs 13 amino acids, cysteine and phenylalanine included. Of all the DNA, just the CDR3 is kept, 39 bases in frame from base 1. For CDR1 and CDR2, the germline V gene lists SQVTM and ANQGSEA. The trim is 1 base for V and 4 bases for J, with a gap of 8 bases between the germline ends.

What the authors observed across the whole study: Some of the motif variants had been reported before in the synovial fluid and blood of reactive arthritis patients, a finding that suggests common disease-initiation mechanisms. A TCR beta motif made up of several highly homologous amino acid variants appeared to be characteristic of blood from ankylosing spondylitis patients. The disease-linked clones were reported to be significantly enriched in matched synovial fluid samples from ankylosing spondylitis patients. The disease-linked clones showed a CD8+ phenotype and occurred at relatively low frequencies in peripheral blood.

The chain uses TRBV29-1 and TRBJ1-5; the D gene cannot be resolved reliably. The sample was blood, either unsorted or a sorted T cell fraction (not recorded which). The TCR originated in a male donor with ankylosing spondylitis. The CDR3 protein is CSVEVGLNQPQHF. The DNA sequence reads TGCAGCGTTGAAGTTGGGTTGAATCAGCCCCAGCATTTT. The full variable domain, completed from the reference TRBV29-1 and TRBJ1-5 proteins outside the CDR3, reads SAVISQKPSRDICQRGTSLTIQCQVDSQVTMMFWYRQQPGQSLTLIATANQGSEATYESGFVIDKFPISRPNLTFSTLTVSNMSPEDSSIYLCSVEVGLNQPQHFGDGTRLSIL.